This is a list of T cell receptor beta chains from one sample in a study of Graves' ophthalmopathy and Graves' hyperthyroidism. Each CDR3 protein gets one entry after TCRdb re-called the multiplex PCR reads with MiXCR. There are 600,000 to 700,000 distinct CDR3 sequences in the sample; roughly two fifths occur only once, and more than 2.5% lies in the top ten. Sequencing was done on a sample of peripheral blood. The source of these receptors is an adult man with Graves' ophthalmopathy. The CDR3 runs from the conserved cysteine through the conserved F or W. D genes are given only for firm matches. Size tells how often a clone was seen (once, few, many) or the class of an expanded clone, and some rows leave it out.

j_call cdr3_length d_call v_call clone_size cdr3_nt cdr3_aa
TRBJ1-6 13 - TRBV7-9 - TGTGCCAGCAGCTTAGATCGGGAATCACCCCTCCACTTT CASSLDRESPLHF
TRBJ2-7 12 - TRBV7-8 - TGTGCTAGAACCATTACCTCCTACGAGCAGTACTTC CARTITSYEQYF
TRBJ1-1 16 TRBD1 TRBV19 - TGTGCCAGTAGTGGGCCGGGACAGGGGGCGAACACTGAAGCTTTCTTT CASSGPGQGANTEAFF
TRBJ2-7 14 TRBD1 TRBV10-3 - TGTGCCACAACGCCAGGACAGGGGCTAGAAGAGCAGTACTTC CATTPGQGLEEQYF
TRBJ2-2 14 - TRBV25-1 - TGTGCCAGCAGCCATGCGTGGCGAACCGGGGAGCTGTTTTTT CASSHAWRTGELFF
TRBJ2-3 14 - TRBV7-3 few TGTGCCAGCAGCTTATCAGGGGATTCACATACGCAGTATTTT CASSLSGDSHTQYF
TRBJ1-6 12 - TRBV12-3/TRBV12-4 many TGTGCCAGCAGGGCGGAAGGTTCACCCCTCCACTTT CASRAEGSPLHF
TRBJ1-4 16 - TRBV5-1 - TGCGCCAGCAGCTCCGGCCGCCGGGCTATTAACGAAAAACTGTTTTTT CASSSGRRAINEKLFF
TRBJ1-1 16 TRBD1 TRBV5-1 many TGCGCCAGCAGCCTACACCCTAGGACAGGGGGCACTGAAGCTTTCTTT CASSLHPRTGGTEAFF
TRBJ1-2 18 TRBD1 TRBV7-9 - TGTGCCAGCAGCTTAAACCCCCTCCGTCAGGGGGTTGTCTATGGCTACACCTTC CASSLNPLRQGVVYGYTF
TRBJ1-1 14 TRBD1 TRBV2 many TGTGCCAGCAGTGCGACAGGGTTCGGGACTGAAGCTTTCTTT CASSATGFGTEAFF
TRBJ2-3 14 - TRBV13 - TGTGCCAGCAGTGCCCTGGAGAAGGGGGATACGCAGTATTTT CASSALEKGDTQYF
TRBJ1-2 11 - TRBV25-1 - TGTGCCACACAAACATTCGATGGCTACACCTTC CATQTFDGYTF
TRBJ1-2 16 TRBD1 TRBV14 many TGTGCCAGCAGCCAAAACATCAGGGGGCTCGGGTATGGCTACACCTTC CASSQNIRGLGYGYTF
TRBJ2-7 13 - TRBV5-1 many TGCGCCAGCAGCTTGAGGCAGGGCTACGAGCAGTACTTC CASSLRQGYEQYF
TRBJ1-5 15 - TRBV6-6 many TGTGCCACCCTCGCAGGGCTCCATAGCAATCAGCCCCAGCATTTT CATLAGLHSNQPQHF
TRBJ2-7 14 - TRBV25-1 - TGTGCCAGTAGTGTAGACTCAAACGCCGACGAGCAGTACTTC CASSVDSNADEQYF
TRBJ1-6 15 - TRBV6-2/TRBV6-3 - TGTGCCAGCAGTTACTCGTGGGTGTGGAATTCACCCCTCCACTTT CASSYSWVWNSPLHF